The rows below give T cell receptor beta chains drawn from one sample of a study of blood T cell repertoires in COVID-19. Some clones are missing from TCRdb's copy, which holds only in-frame ones; the method was immunoSEQ multiplex PCR. The sample consists of some 270,000 clones, about 91% of them appearing once. Sequenced input: peripheral blood. These receptors were obtained from a woman in her forties who had recovered from COVID-19. The CDR3 runs from the conserved cysteine through the conserved F or W. A D gene is named only where the DNA matches it firmly. For some rows the clone size is stated as once, few or many, or as a class when expanded; others skip it.

clone_size	v_call	d_call	j_call	cdr3_aa	cdr3_nt
-	TRBV6-2/TRBV6-3	-	TRBJ1-6	CASSPAGGKTYNSPLHF	TGTGCCAGCAGCCCAGCGGGGGGTAAGACCTATAATTCACCCCTCCACTTT
-	TRBV19	TRBD2	TRBJ2-7	CASSILASGGPFNEQYF	TGTGCCAGTAGTATTTTGGCTAGCGGGGGCCCATTCAACGAGCAGTACTTC
-	TRBV2	TRBD1	TRBJ2-7	CASSRQQGSYEQYF	TGTGCCAGCAGTCGGCAACAGGGGTCCTACGAGCAGTACTTC
-	TRBV3-1/TRBV3-2	-	TRBJ1-4	CASSLQGTNEKLFF	TGTGCCAGCAGCCTACAGGGAACTAATGAAAAACTGTTTTTT
-	TRBV7-2	TRBD2	TRBJ2-7	CASSLSFLAARGNEQYF	TGTGCCAGCAGCTTATCTTTCCTAGCGGCGCGGGGCAACGAGCAGTACTTC
-	TRBV27	-	TRBJ1-4	CASSLGTPTREKLFF	TGTGCCAGCAGTTTAGGGACACCCACTAGGGAAAAACTGTTTTTT
-	TRBV28	TRBD1	TRBJ1-4	CASNGQGAYEKLFF	TGTGCCAGCAACGGACAGGGGGCTTATGAAAAACTGTTTTTT
-	TRBV19	-	TRBJ1-2	CASSDGRGLNYGYTF	TGTGCCAGTAGTGATGGCAGGGGCCTTAACTATGGCTACACCTTC
-	TRBV3-1/TRBV3-2	-	TRBJ2-7	CASSQTHWEQYF	TGTGCCAGCAGCCAAACTCACTGGGAGCAGTACTTC
-	TRBV9	TRBD2	TRBJ2-1	CASTNGGSGGLYNEQFF	TGTGCCAGCACCAACGGGGGTAGCGGGGGTCTGTACAATGAGCAGTTCTTC
-	TRBV19	-	TRBJ2-2	CATTAGTNTGELFF	TGTGCCACCACAGCGGGGACAAACACCGGGGAGCTGTTTTTT
-	TRBV12-3/TRBV12-4	TRBD2	TRBJ2-1	CASSFQRESEQFF	TGTGCCAGCAGTTTCCAGCGGGAGAGTGAGCAGTTCTTC
few	TRBV25-1	TRBD2	TRBJ2-3	CASSAQVERGITDTQYF	TGTGCCAGCAGTGCCCAGGTCGAGCGGGGGATCACAGATACGCAGTATTTT
-	TRBV5-4	-	TRBJ1-1	CASSPLDARGSFF	TGTGCCAGCAGCCCCCTGGACGCTAGGGGATCTTTCTTT
-	TRBV6-5	-	TRBJ1-2	CASSYWAVGGDGYTF	TGTGCCAGCAGTTACTGGGCAGTGGGGGGAGATGGCTACACCTTC
-	TRBV6-5	TRBD2	TRBJ2-1	CASTLSGRGSDEQFF	TGTGCCAGCACCCTAAGCGGGAGAGGGAGCGATGAGCAGTTCTTC
once	TRBV2	TRBD1	TRBJ1-2	CASRGQVGGYTF	TGTGCCAGCAGGGGACAGGTGGGAGGCTACACCTTC
-	TRBV5-1	TRBD1	TRBJ1-1	CASGTTGVNTEAFF	TGCGCCAGCGGAACCACAGGGGTGAACACTGAAGCTTTCTTT
few	TRBV3-1/TRBV3-2	-	TRBJ1-1	CASSSFGLEAFF	TGTGCCAGCAGCTCATTTGGGCTTGAAGCTTTCTTT
-	TRBV19	TRBD1	TRBJ1-2	CASSMRDRGLGYTF	TGTGCCAGTAGTATGAGGGACAGGGGACTAGGCTACACCTTC
once	TRBV9	-	TRBJ1-5	CASSADIFNQPQHF	TGTGCCAGCAGCGCAGACATTTTCAATCAGCCCCAGCATTTT
-	TRBV6-5	-	TRBJ1-1	CASSYWAGAEGTEAFF	TGTGCCAGCAGTTACTGGGCGGGGGCAGAGGGGACTGAAGCTTTCTTT
-	TRBV28	TRBD1	TRBJ1-4	CASSGDRGTEKLFF	TGTGCCAGCAGTGGGGACAGGGGAACGGAAAAACTGTTTTTT
-	TRBV10-1	-	TRBJ1-3	CASSESRSGNTIYF	TGCGCCAGCAGTGAGTCCAGGTCTGGAAACACCATATATTTT
-	TRBV7-9	TRBD1	TRBJ1-4	CASSPGQGVGEKLFF	TGTGCCAGCAGCCCAGGACAGGGGGTTGGTGAAAAACTGTTTTTT
-	TRBV3-1/TRBV3-2	-	TRBJ1-1	CASSQDYGDVNTEAFF	TGTGCCAGCAGCCAAGATTACGGGGATGTTAACACTGAAGCTTTCTTT
-	TRBV19	-	TRBJ1-2	CASSDRPEGHGYTF	TGTGCCAGTAGCGACAGGCCCGAAGGGCATGGCTACACCTTC
-	TRBV9	TRBD2	TRBJ2-7	CASSAGTSFREQYF	TGTGCCAGCAGCGCCGGGACTAGCTTCCGCGAGCAGTACTTC
-	TRBV19	-	TRBJ1-4	CASSRTAEKLFF	TGTGCCAGTAGTAGGACAGCCGAAAAACTGTTTTTT
once	TRBV24-1	TRBD2	TRBJ2-1	CATGTAGGLGYNEQFF	TGTGCCACCGGGACGGCGGGAGGGCTTGGTTACAATGAGCAGTTCTTC
-	TRBV5-1	TRBD2	TRBJ2-5	CASSLASGGEETQYF	TGCGCCAGCAGCTTGGCCAGCGGGGGGGAAGAGACCCAGTACTTC
-	TRBV6-5	TRBD2	TRBJ2-5	CASLAGGPGETQYF	TGTGCCAGCTTGGCGGGGGGGCCCGGGGAGACCCAGTACTTC
-	TRBV29-1	TRBD2	TRBJ2-1	CSVLGLAGDNEQFF	TGCAGCGTCCTGGGACTAGCGGGGGACAATGAGCAGTTCTTC
-	TRBV12-3/TRBV12-4	-	TRBJ1-2	CASSLGREEGYTF	TGTGCCAGCAGTTTAGGTCGGGAGGAAGGCTACACCTTC
-	TRBV9	TRBD1	TRBJ1-3	CASSDRQGGPSGNTIYF	TGTGCCAGCAGCGACCGACAGGGGGGTCCCTCTGGAAACACCATATATTTT
-	TRBV12-5	TRBD2	TRBJ2-4	CASGLALLAGGDNIQYF	TGTGCTAGTGGGTTAGCCCTACTAGCGGGAGGGGACAACATTCAGTACTTC
once	TRBV6-2/TRBV6-3	-	TRBJ1-5	CASSRLPGTTLLVDQPQHF	TGTGCCAGCAGCCGACTACCCGGGACAACGCTCTTGGTGGATCAGCCCCAGCATTTT